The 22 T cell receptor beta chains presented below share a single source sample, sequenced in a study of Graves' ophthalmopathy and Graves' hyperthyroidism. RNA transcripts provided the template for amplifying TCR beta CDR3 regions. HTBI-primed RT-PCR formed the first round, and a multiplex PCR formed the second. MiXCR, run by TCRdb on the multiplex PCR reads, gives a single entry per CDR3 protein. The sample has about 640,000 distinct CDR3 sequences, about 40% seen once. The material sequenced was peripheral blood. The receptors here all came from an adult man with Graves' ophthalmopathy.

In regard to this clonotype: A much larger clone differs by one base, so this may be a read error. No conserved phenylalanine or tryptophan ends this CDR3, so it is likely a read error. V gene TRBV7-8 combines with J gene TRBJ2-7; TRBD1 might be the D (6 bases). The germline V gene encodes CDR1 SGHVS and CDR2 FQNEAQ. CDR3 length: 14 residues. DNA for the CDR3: TGCGCCAGCAGTAGACAGGTCGGGGTCTACGAGCAGTACCTC. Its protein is CASSRQVGVYEQYL.

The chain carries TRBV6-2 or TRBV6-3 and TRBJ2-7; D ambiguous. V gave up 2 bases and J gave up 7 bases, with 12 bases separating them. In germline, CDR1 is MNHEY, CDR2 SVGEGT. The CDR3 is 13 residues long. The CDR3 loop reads CASSYPDLWEQYF. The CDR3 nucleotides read TGTGCCAGCAGTTACCCAGACCTATGGGAGCAGTACTTC.

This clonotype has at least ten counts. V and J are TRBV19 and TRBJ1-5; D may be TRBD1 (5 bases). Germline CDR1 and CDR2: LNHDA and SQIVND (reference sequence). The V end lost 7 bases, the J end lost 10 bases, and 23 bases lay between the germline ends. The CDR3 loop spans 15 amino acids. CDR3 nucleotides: TGTGCCAGTATGACGGGACCGCTAGCCGGGGAACCCCAGCATTTT. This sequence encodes CASMTGPLAGEPQHF.

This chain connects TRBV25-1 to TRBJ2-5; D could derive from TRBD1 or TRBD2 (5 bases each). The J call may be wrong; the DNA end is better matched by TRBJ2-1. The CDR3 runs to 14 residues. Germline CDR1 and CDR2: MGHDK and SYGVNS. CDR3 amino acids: CASSERGTYNEQFF. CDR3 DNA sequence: TGTGCCAGCAGTGAACGGGGCACTTACAATGAGCAGTTCTTC.

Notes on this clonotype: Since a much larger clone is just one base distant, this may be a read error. CDR3 sequence reads: CASSERAGRNYGYTF. The CDR3 DNA reads as TGTGCCAGCAGCGAGAGGGCGGGCAGAAACTATGGCTACACCTTC. V usage is TRBV13 and J usage is TRBJ1-2; D uncertain. The germline gives CDR1 PRHDT, CDR2 FYEKMQ (reference sequence). The CDR3 totals 15 residues. Trimming removed 5 bases from V and 2 bases from J, with 15 bases in between.

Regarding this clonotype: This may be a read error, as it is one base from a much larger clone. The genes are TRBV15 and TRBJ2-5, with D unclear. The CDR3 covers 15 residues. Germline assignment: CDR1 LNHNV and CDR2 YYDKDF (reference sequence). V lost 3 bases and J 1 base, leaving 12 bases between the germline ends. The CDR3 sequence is CATSRGDPCQETQYF. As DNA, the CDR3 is TGTGCCACCAGCAGGGGTGATCCGTGCCAAGAGACCCAGTACTTC.

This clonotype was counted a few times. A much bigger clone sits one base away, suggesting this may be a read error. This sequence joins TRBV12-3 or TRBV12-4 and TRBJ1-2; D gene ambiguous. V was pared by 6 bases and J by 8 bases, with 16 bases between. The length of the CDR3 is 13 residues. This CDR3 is CASRSQVERGYTF. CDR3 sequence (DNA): TGTGCCAGCAGGTCTCAGGTGGAAAGGGGCTACACCTTC.

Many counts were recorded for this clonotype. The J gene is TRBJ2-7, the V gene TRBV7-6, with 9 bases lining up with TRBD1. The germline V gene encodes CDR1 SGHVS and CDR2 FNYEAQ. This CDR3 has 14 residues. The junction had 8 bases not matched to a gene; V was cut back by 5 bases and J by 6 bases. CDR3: CASSEGQGKVEQYF. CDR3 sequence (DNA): TGTGCCAGCAGCGAGGGACAGGGAAAGGTCGAGCAGTACTTC.

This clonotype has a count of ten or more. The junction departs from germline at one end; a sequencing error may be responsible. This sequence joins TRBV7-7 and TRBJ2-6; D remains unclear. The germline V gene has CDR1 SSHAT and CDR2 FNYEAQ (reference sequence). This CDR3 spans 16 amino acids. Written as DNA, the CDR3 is TGTGCTAGCAGCTTAGGCTCTGAATGGGGGGCCAACGTCCTGACTTTC. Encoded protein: CASSLGSEWGANVLTF.

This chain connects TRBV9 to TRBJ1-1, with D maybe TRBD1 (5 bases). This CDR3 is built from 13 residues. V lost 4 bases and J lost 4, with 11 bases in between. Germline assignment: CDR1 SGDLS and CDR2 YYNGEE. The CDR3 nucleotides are TGTGCCAGCAGCCCCCGGACACCCACTGAAGCTTTCTTT. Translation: CASSPRTPTEAFF.

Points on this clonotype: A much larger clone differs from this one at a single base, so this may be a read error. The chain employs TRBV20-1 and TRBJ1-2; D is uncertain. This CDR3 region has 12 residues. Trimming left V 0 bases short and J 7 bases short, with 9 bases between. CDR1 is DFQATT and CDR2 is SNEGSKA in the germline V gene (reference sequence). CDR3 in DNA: TGCAGTGCTAGAGACGGACCCTGTGGCTACACCTTC. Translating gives CSARDGPCGYTF.

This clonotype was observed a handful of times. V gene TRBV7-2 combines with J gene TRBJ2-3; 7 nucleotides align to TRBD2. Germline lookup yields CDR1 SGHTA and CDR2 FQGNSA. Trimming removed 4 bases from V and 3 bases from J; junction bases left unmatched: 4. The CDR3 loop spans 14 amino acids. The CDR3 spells CASSSWTSTDTQYF. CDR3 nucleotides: TGTGCCAGCAGCTCCTGGACTAGTACAGATACGCAGTATTTT.

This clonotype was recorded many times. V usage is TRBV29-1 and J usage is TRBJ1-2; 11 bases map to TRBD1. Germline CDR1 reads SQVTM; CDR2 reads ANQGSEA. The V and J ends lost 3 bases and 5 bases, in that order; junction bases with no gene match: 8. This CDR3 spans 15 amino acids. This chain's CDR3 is CSVEGRDRGGYGYTF. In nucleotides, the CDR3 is TGCAGCGTTGAGGGCCGGGACAGGGGGGGGTATGGCTACACCTTC.

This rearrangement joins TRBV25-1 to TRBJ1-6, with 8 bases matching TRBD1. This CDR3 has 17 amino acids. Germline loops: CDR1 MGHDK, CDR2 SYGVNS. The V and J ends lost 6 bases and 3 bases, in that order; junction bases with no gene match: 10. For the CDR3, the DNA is TGTGCCAGCAGCTTCTTCAGGGGGCCTTACTATAATTCACCCCTCCACTTT. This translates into CASSFFRGPYYNSPLHF.

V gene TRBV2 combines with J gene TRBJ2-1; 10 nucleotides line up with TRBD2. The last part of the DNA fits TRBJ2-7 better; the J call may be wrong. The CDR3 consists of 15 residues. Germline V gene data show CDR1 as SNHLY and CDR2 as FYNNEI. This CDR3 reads CASRKTSGLYNEQYF. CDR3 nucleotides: TGTGCCAGCAGGAAGACTAGCGGGCTTTACAATGAGCAGTACTTC.

The CDR3 loop reads CASSLEWDRGPYGYTF. CDR3 nucleotide sequence: TGTGCCAGCAGCTTAGAATGGGACAGGGGGCCCTATGGCTACACCTTC. The rearrangement links TRBV7-8 to TRBJ1-2, with 12 bases identical to TRBD1. The germline CDR1 and CDR2 sequences are SGHVS and FQNEAQ. The CDR3 has 16 amino acids. V lost 1 base, J lost 4 bases, and 4 bases stayed unmatched.

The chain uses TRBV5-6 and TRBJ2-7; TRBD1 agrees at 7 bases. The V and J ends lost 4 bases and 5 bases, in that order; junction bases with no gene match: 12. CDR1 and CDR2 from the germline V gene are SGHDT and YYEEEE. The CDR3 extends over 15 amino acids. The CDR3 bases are TGTGCCAGCAGCCCAAGGGGGCGACGGGGCAACGAGCAGTACTTC. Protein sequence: CASSPRGRRGNEQYF.

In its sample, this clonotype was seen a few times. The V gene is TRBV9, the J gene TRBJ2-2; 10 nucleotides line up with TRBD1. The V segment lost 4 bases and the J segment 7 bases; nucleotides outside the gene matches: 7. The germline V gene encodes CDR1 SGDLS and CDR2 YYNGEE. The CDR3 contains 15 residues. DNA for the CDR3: TGTGCCAGCAGCCCAAGACAGGGGGCGGGCGGGGAGCTGTTTTTT. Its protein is CASSPRQGAGGELFF.

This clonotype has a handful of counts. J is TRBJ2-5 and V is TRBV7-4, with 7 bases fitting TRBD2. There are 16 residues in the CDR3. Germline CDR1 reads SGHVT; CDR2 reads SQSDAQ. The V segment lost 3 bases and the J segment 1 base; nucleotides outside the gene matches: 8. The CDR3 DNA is TGTGCCAGCAGCTTTGGCGGGGGAGGGCCCCAAGAGACCCAGTACTTC. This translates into CASSFGGGGPQETQYF.

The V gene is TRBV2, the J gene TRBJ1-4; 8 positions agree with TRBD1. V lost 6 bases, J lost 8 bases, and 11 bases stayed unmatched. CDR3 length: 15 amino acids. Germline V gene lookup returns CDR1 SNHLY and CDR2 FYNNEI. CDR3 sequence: CASRDRVGSGEKLFF. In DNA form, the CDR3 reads TGTGCCAGCAGGGACAGGGTGGGAAGCGGAGAAAAACTGTTTTTT.

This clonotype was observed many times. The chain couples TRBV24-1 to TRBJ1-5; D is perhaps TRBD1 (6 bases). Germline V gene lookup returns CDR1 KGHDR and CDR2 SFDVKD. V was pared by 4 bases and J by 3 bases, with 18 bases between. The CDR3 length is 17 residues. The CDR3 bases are TGTGCCACCAGTGACCCACCGGAGGGACACCCCAATCAGCCCCAGCATTTT. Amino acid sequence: CATSDPPEGHPNQPQHF.

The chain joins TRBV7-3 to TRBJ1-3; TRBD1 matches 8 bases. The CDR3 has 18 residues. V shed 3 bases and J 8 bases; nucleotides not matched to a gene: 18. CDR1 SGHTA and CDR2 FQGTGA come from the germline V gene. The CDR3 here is CASSFSLTGVLAGDTIYF. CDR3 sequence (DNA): TGTGCCAGCAGCTTTTCCCTGACAGGGGTTCTAGCGGGAGACACCATATATTTT.